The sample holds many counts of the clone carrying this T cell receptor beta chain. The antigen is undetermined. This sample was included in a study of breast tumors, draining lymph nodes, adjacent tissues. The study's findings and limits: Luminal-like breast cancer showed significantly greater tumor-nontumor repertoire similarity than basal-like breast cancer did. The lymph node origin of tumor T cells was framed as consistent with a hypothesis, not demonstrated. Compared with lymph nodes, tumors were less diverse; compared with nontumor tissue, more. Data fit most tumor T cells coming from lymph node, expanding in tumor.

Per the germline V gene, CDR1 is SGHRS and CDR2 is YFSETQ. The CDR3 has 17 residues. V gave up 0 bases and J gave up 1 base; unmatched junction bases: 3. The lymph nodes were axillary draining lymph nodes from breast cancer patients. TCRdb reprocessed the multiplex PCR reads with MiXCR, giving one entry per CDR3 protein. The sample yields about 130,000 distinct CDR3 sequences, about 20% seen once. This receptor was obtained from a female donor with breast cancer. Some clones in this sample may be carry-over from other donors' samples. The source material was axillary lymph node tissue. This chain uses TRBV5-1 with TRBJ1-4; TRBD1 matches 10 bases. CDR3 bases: TGCGCCAGCAGCTTGGAGGGGACAGGGGTAACTAATGAAAAACTGTTTTTT. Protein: CASSLEGTGVTNEKLFF.